These T cell receptor beta chains were read from a single sample in a study of T cells after somatic rescue of genetic block. The data were produced by immunoSEQ multiplex PCR, yet TCRdb's version contains in-frame clones alone and is incomplete. Counted here are 55,000 to 75,000 clones, roughly 92% occurring once; the ten biggest clones make up roughly 3%. Material for sequencing was peripheral blood mononuclear cells (PBMCs). These receptors were taken from a man aged 35-49 years. CDR3s include the opening cysteine and the closing phenylalanine or tryptophan. A D gene is named only where the DNA matches it firmly. Clone sizes are given selectively: once, few, many, or a class where the clone is expanded.

V gene	clone size	D gene	J gene	CDR3 protein	CDR3 DNA
TRBV28	-	-	TRBJ2-7	CALRGPSYEQYF	TGTGCCCTCCGGGGACCCTCCTACGAGCAGTACTTC
TRBV6-5	-	-	TRBJ2-7	CASSYSSGSYEQYF	TGTGCCAGCAGTTACTCGTCAGGCTCTTACGAGCAGTACTTC
TRBV7-6	-	-	TRBJ1-1	CASSRGLENTEAFF	TGTGCCAGCAGCCGCGGGTTGGAAAACACTGAAGCTTTCTTT
TRBV4-3	-	-	TRBJ2-3	CASSQEVSSGTDTQYF	TGCGCCAGCAGCCAAGAGGTGTCTAGCGGCACAGATACGCAGTATTTT
TRBV6-1	-	TRBD1	TRBJ2-3	CASSIGTGGSDTQYF	TGTGCCAGCAGTATCGGGACAGGGGGCTCAGATACGCAGTATTTT
TRBV5-1	-	-	TRBJ1-5	CASSLGTEGNQPQHF	TGCGCCAGCAGCTTGGGGACAGAAGGCAATCAGCCCCAGCATTTT
TRBV28	-	-	TRBJ1-2	CASSLVRGRYGYTF	TGTGCCAGCAGTTTAGTCAGGGGAAGGTATGGCTACACCTTC
TRBV5-1	once	-	TRBJ2-7	CASSFGQTTSYEQYF	TGCGCCAGCAGTTTTGGACAAACGACTTCCTACGAGCAGTACTTC
TRBV4-3	-	TRBD1	TRBJ2-7	CASSQDTGGWNEQYF	TGCGCCAGCAGCCAAGATACAGGGGGCTGGAACGAGCAGTACTTC
TRBV28	-	TRBD2	TRBJ2-7	CATWTSDLSEQYF	TGTGCCACTTGGACTAGCGATTTGAGCGAGCAGTACTTC
TRBV15	-	-	TRBJ2-5	CATSRPGTRDPNQETQYF	TGTGCCACCAGCAGACCCGGGACACGCGATCCGAATCAAGAGACCCAGTACTTC
TRBV6-6	-	TRBD2	TRBJ2-4	CASNPGLAKNIQYF	TGTGCCAGCAACCCGGGACTAGCTAAAAACATTCAGTACTTC
TRBV10-3	-	-	TRBJ1-6	CATTPGAGEGSPLHF	TGTGCCACCACTCCCGGGGCAGGGGAGGGCTCACCCCTCCACTTT
TRBV2	-	TRBD2	TRBJ2-1	CASQTSGVTYNEQFF	TGTGCCAGCCAGACTAGCGGGGTAACCTACAATGAGCAGTTCTTC
TRBV5-8	-	TRBD1	TRBJ2-7	CASSRQGVTYEQYF	TGTGCCAGCAGCCGACAGGGGGTCACCTACGAGCAGTACTTC
TRBV4-2	-	TRBD2	TRBJ2-7	CASSQDESGGSYEQYF	TGTGCCAGCAGCCAAGATGAGAGCGGGGGCTCCTACGAGCAGTACTTC